This TCR beta chain comes out of a study of T cells after yellow fever vaccination. TCRdb fed the 5' RACE reads into MiXCR, producing one record per CDR3 protein. The data contain around 320,000 distinct CDR3 sequences, about 10% of them singletons. Findings of the study overall: Highly abundant clonotypes carried over from the bulk population could end up in FACS-sorted repertoires as contaminants.

As to this clonotype: What it binds is not known.

CDR3 length: 12 amino acids. The V and J ends lost 5 bases and 9 bases respectively, with 12 bases between them. Germline V gives CDR1 SGHTA, CDR2 FQGTGA. This material consisted of CD4+ T cells sorted from PBMCs, taken 45 days after the yellow fever booster vaccination. The sequence derives from a man between 18 and 35 years old who received the YFV17D yellow fever vaccine. The rearrangement links TRBV7-3 to TRBJ2-3; tentative D call: TRBD1 (6 bases). This CDR3 reads CASSPTQGTQYF. In DNA, the CDR3 is TGTGCCAGCAGCCCCACCCAGGGGACGCAGTATTTT.